The rows below give T cell receptor beta chains drawn from one sample of a study of OX40 agonist ivuxolimab in advanced cancers. Using immunoSEQ multiplex PCR, the repertoire was profiled, and TCRdb retains in-frame clones only, with some absent. Counted here are tens of thousands of clones, approximately 86% occurring once; the ten biggest clones make up 10% to 15%. The sample here was CD4+ or CD8+ T cells sorted from blood, taken in a trial of the OX40 agonist ivuxolimab. These receptors were taken from an adult with an advanced solid tumor such as melanoma, head and neck, liver or kidney cancer. Each CDR3 is given with its conserved first and last residue. D genes are given only for firm matches. Size tells how often a clone was seen (once, few, many) or the class of an expanded clone, and some rows leave it out.

j_call clone_size cdr3_length v_call d_call cdr3_nt cdr3_aa
TRBJ1-2 NA 14 TRBV5-6 NA TGTGCCAGCAGCTTACGACGGAGAAACTATGGCTACACCTTC CASSLRRRNYGYTF
TRBJ1-5 few 13 TRBV10-3 NA TGTGCCACCGGGTTGTGGAGCAATCAGCCCCAGCATTTT CATGLWSNQPQHF
TRBJ2-7 NA 14 TRBV27 TRBD1 TGTGCCAGCAGCCTGGACAGGGGGCACCACGAGCAGTACTTC CASSLDRGHHEQYF
TRBJ1-5 NA 14 TRBV7-9 NA TGTGCCAGCAGCTTAGACGGATACAATCAGCCCCAGCATTTT CASSLDGYNQPQHF
TRBJ2-1 once 16 TRBV28 TRBD2 TGTGCCAGCAGTTCTAGCGGGGAGCCGTCCTACAATGAGCAGTTCTTC CASSSSGEPSYNEQFF
TRBJ2-6 NA 19 TRBV5-6 TRBD1 TGTGCCAGCAGCGGAACCGGGACAGGGGGCGCATATGGGGCCAACGTCCTGACTTTC CASSGTGTGGAYGANVLTF
TRBJ2-1 once 16 TRBV7-9 NA TGTGCCAGCAGCCCGGGTGGGGGACTGAACTACAATGAGCAGTTCTTC CASSPGGGLNYNEQFF
TRBJ2-2 NA 15 TRBV4-3 NA TGCGCCAGCAGCCTCATAGGCAGGGACACCGGGGAGCTGTTTTTT CASSLIGRDTGELFF
TRBJ2-5 NA 17 TRBV13 NA TGTGCCAGCAGCTACATGAATCCGGGCGGACACCAAGAGACCCAGTACTTC CASSYMNPGGHQETQYF
TRBJ1-3 NA 17 TRBV9 TRBD1 TGTGCCAGCAGCGTCGGGACAGGGGATAGAGATGGAAACACCATATATTTT CASSVGTGDRDGNTIYF
TRBJ2-7 NA 13 TRBV4-1 NA TGCGCCAGCAGCCATATGACCCTTTACGAGCAGTACTTC CASSHMTLYEQYF